This T cell receptor beta chain was sequenced during a study of shared clonotypes between healthy human individuals (dated by TCRdb to the early 2020s). For the study in its entirety: The cohort comprised a couple of women and a few men aged 18 to 49 years. Per donor, three plates each were used for CD4 naive and CD4 memory, two for CD8 naive, and one for CD8 memory. To estimate repertoire size and how much clonotype sharing occurs between individuals, the study deeply sequenced the blood TCR repertoires of roughly 5 healthy adults. Libraries were prepared and TCR repertoires were sequenced by different laboratories using diverse techniques, in order to increase sequencing depth and limit assay-specific biases. Leukapheresis yielded between about 0.9 and 9.5 billion PBMCs per donor. What the authors observed across the whole study: Naive subsets generally had larger estimated clonotype richness than memory subsets. When a handful of donors were compared, the shared fraction of clonotypes was roughly 5% for naive CD4, 3% to 4% for naive CD8, roughly 2.5% for memory CD4, and under 0.5% for memory CD8. Because the study included a small number of donors, the genetic and exposure-history diversity represented was limited. Sampling was restricted to blood, and TCR repertoires in tissues likely differ from the TCR repertoires found in blood. Compared with non-shared clonotypes, clonotypes shared by all four sorted-subset donors had higher generation probabilities. Rarefaction of sorted-subset datasets indicated incomplete sequencing despite the large sequencing depth. Based on pairwise subsampling, the degree of clonotype sharing among donors was expected to be affected by sequencing depth.

TCR CDR3 regions were amplified from genomic DNA by multiplex PCR using the deep immunoSEQ assay. Extracted genomic DNA from each cell subset was distributed evenly across all wells of several immunoSEQ 96-well plates, and each plate was treated as a replicate. For sorted subsets, roughly 200 ng of genomic DNA, equivalent to some 33,000 T cell genomes, went into each replicate PCR. The purified libraries were quantified using a Qubit 3.0 fluorometer, sized with a Bioanalyzer 2100, and then quantified again using the KAPA Library Quantification kit. A separate single-read 150-cycle Illumina NextSeq 550 flow cell was used to sequence each immunoSEQ 96-well plate. The authors' pipeline ran thus. Because the immunoSEQ output held only junctional sequences and lacked quality scores, the filtering could not match the filtering applied to full-length reads. Sequences were annotated with PyIR, a Python wrapper for IgBLAST v1.9, using IMGT germline references to assign V/J genes and CDR3. Reads were filtered out if the reads had weak V/J assignments (E-value above 1e-6), no CDR3, stop codons, out-of-frame junctions, or ambiguous translated residues. A V3J clonotype was defined by an identical inferred V gene, J gene, and CDR3 amino acid sequence. The percentage overlap between two repertoires was calculated by dividing the number of shared unique clonotypes by the size of the smaller repertoire. RTK rarefaction, the Chao1 estimator, and Recon v2.1 estimates of unobserved clonotypes were used to assess repertoire richness. OLGA was used to compute generation probabilities for all TCRbeta clonotypes that the gDNA method yielded from a few donors. The immuneACCESS repertoire file appears here via TCRdb, limited to in-frame rearrangements. These files lack a portion of the clones; in checked studies, under half of the deficit traces to unresolved V genes, and the cause of the others is not known. V and J calls and clone size are copied from that table; D and trimming were computed from the DNA. This sample gives about 1.1 million clones in total; 70% to 80% of them show up just once. Jointly, the top ten make up 0.89% of the sample.

On this clone itself: It has no known antigen specificity. The input lacks base qualities; no much larger clone sits a single base away.

The germline V gene (reference sequence) gives CDR1 as SEHNR and CDR2 as FQNEAQ. V and J are truncated by 7 bases and 8 bases respectively, leaving an intervening sequence of 13 bases. The CDR3 covers 12 residues, taking in both the cysteine and the phenylalanine. Just the 36-base CDR3 DNA is kept, in frame starting at base 1. The donors were healthy, HIV-negative adults with no recently reported acute infections or vaccinations. All donors were Caucasian adults living in Nashville, Tennessee, USA. CD4+ T cells were enriched through magnetic negative selection, after which naive cells were positively selected on CD45RA and the remaining negative fraction served as the memory subset. After blood collection by leukapheresis, PBMCs were isolated using Ficoll-Histopaque density gradient centrifugation and then cryopreserved in the vapor phase of liquid nitrogen. Analytical flow cytometry was used to check the purity and quantity of every magnetically sorted T cell population. Each sorted fraction had its genomic DNA isolated and then quantified by UV absorbance on a Nanodrop 2000c.

The sequenced sample was memory CD4+ T cells from PBMCs. The cell subset or site label of this sample denotes: CD45RA-negative fraction. Recombination connected TRBV7-9 to TRBJ2-3; the D segment could be TRBD2, given 6 matching bases. The origin of this receptor is a young man in good health. Some clones in this sample may be carry-over from other donors' samples. The DNA is as follows: TGTGCCAGCACCCCAGGGCGGGGTACGCAGTATTTT. This is translated as CASTPGRGTQYF. Where the CDR3 stops, the reference TRBV7-9 and TRBJ2-3 genes take over; the full variable domain is DTGVSQNPRHKITKRGQNVTFRCDPISEHNRLYWYRQTLGQGPEFLTYFQNEAQLEKSRLLSDRFSAERPKGSFSTLEIQRTEQGDSAMYLCASTPGRGTQYFGPGTRLTVL.